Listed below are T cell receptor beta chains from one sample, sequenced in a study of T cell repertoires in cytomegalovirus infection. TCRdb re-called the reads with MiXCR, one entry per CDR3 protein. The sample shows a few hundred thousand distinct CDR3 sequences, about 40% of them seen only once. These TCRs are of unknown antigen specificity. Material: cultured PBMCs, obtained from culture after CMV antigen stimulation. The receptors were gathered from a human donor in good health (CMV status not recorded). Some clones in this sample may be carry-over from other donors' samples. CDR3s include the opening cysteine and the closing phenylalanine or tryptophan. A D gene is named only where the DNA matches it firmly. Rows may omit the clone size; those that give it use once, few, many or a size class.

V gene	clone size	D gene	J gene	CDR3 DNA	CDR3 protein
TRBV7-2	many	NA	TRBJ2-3	TGTGCCAGCAGCACCTGGGGCACAGATACGCAGTATTTT	CASSTWGTDTQYF
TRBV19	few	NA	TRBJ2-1	TGTGCCAGTAGTATACTGGGTGGTGCGGCACAGTTCTTC	CASSILGGAAQFF
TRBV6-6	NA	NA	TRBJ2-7	TGTGCCAGCAGTTACTCGAACGGCGAGCAGTACTTC	CASSYSNGEQYF
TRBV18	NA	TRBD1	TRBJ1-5	TGTGCCAGCTCCCGGCCAGGGGGCGATCAGCCCCAGCATTTT	CASSRPGGDQPQHF
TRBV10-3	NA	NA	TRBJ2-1	TGTGCCATCAGTGAGAAAGGGAGCGAGCAGTTCTTC	CAISEKGSEQFF
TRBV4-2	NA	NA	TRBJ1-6	TGTGCCAGCAGCCAAGCCGCGGCGAGCTCCTATAATTCACCCCTCCACTTT	CASSQAAASSYNSPLHF
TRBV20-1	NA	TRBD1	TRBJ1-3	TGCAGTGCTTGGGACAGGGGGTACACCATATATTTT	CSAWDRGYTIYF
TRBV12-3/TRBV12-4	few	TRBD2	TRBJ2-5	TGTGCCAGCAGTCCTGTAGCGGGAGGGCTCTCGGAGACCCAGTACTTC	CASSPVAGGLSETQYF
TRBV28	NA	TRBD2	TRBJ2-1	TGTGCCAGCAGAATTGGGCTAGCGGGATGGGTCGATGAGCAGTTCTTC	CASRIGLAGWVDEQFF
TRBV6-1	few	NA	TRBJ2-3	TGTGCCAGCAGGGACGGCACAGATACGCAGTATTTT	CASRDGTDTQYF
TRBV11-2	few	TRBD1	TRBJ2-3	TGTGCCAGCAGCTTAAGAGGACAGGGGGCGGTGGATACGCAGTATTTT	CASSLRGQGAVDTQYF
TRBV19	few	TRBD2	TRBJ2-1	TGTGCCAGTAGTATAGGGTCAGCGGGAGGTCGCTTTGATGAGCAGTTCTTC	CASSIGSAGGRFDEQFF
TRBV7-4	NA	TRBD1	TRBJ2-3	TGTGCCAACCTTCCCCTTGACAGGGGGCCTTCCACAGATACGCAGTATTTT	CANLPLDRGPSTDTQYF
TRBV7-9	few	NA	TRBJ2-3	TGTGCCAGCAGTTGGGAGGAGGGAAAGGCCACAGATACGCAGTATTTT	CASSWEEGKATDTQYF
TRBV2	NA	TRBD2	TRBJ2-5	TGTGCCAGCAAGACTAGCGGGGGTGAGACCCAGTACTTC	CASKTSGGETQYF
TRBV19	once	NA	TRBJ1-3	TGTGCCAGTAGTAAGCATCGGACATCTGGAAACACCATATATTTT	CASSKHRTSGNTIYF
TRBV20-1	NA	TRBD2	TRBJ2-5	TGCAGTGCTAGAGTTTATCGGGAGGGCCGGGAGACCCAGTACTTC	CSARVYREGRETQYF
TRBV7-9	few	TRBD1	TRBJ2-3	TGTGCCAGCAGTCCGACAGGGGGCCCCCAGGCTACGCAGTATTTT	CASSPTGGPQATQYF
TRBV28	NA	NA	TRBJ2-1	TGTGCCAGCAGTGCTTCTCGGACCCGGGAGCAGTTCTTC	CASSASRTREQFF
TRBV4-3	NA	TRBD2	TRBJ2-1	TGCGCCAGCAGCCAAGATGGGGGACTAGCGGGAGGTTCAAATGAGCAGTTCTTC	CASSQDGGLAGGSNEQFF
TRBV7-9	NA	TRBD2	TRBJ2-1	TGTGCCAGCAGCTTATCTGGCGGGAGCAGCAATGAGCAGTTCTTC	CASSLSGGSSNEQFF
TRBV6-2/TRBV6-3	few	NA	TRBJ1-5	TGTGCCAGCAGTTCCGACAGGTTCAATCAGCCCCAGCATTTT	CASSSDRFNQPQHF
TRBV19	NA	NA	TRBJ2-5	TGTGCCAGTAGTTCGGCCGACCAGGGGGAGACCCAGTACTTC	CASSSADQGETQYF
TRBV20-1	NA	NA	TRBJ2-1	TGCAGTGCTAGCGCCAGCGGGTTCGCCTACAATGAGCAGTTCTTC	CSASASGFAYNEQFF
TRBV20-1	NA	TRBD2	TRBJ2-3	TGCAGTGCTAGAGCTTTAGCGGGAAGCACAGATACGCAGTATTTT	CSARALAGSTDTQYF
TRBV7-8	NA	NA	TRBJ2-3	TGTGCCAGCAGGAATTCTAGGGGGTTCGTAGGCACAGATACGCAGTATTTT	CASRNSRGFVGTDTQYF
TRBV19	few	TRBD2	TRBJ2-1	TGTGCCAGCCGAAATCTAGCGGGAGCTGAGAATGAGCAGTTCTTC	CASRNLAGAENEQFF
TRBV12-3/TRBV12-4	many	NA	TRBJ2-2	TGTGCCAGCAGCTTATCGAACACCGGGGAGCTGTTTTTT	CASSLSNTGELFF
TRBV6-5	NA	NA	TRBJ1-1	TGTGCCAGCAGAAAAGACGGGAACACTGAAGCTTTCTTT	CASRKDGNTEAFF
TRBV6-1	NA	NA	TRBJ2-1	TGTGCCAGCAGTAAATCCCGAGGCACTTACAATGAGCAGTTCTTC	CASSKSRGTYNEQFF
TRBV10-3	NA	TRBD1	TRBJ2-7	TGTGCCATCAGGACAACTGACAGGGACGAGCAGTACTTC	CAIRTTDRDEQYF
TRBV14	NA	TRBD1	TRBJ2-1	TGTGCCAGCAGCCAAGGCCTTTCCATCCGCCGGGACAGGGAATACAATGAGCAGTTCTTC	CASSQGLSIRRDREYNEQFF
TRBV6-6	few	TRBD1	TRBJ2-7	TGTGCCAGCAGTTACAATTCCAGGGGGAACGAGCAGTACTTC	CASSYNSRGNEQYF